This T cell receptor (beta chain) came from a study of CD8 T cells in ankylosing spondylitis. Trimming cost V 4 bases and J 0 bases, with 7 bases left between them. The CDR3 totals 13 residues. CDR1 is SGHVS, CDR2 FQNEAQ, per germline. TCRdb itself ran the 5' RACE reads through MiXCR, one entry per CDR3 protein. The sample yields fewer than 400,000 distinct CDR3 sequences, under 15% seen once. The TCR originated in a male donor with ankylosing spondylitis or in good health (not recorded which). The chain is built from TRBV7-8 and TRBJ2-7, with unresolved D. The sequenced sample was blood, either unsorted or a sorted T cell fraction (not recorded which). The CDR3 sequence is CASSYKFSYEQYF. CDR3 in DNA: TGTGCCAGCAGCTACAAATTCTCCTACGAGCAGTACTTC.